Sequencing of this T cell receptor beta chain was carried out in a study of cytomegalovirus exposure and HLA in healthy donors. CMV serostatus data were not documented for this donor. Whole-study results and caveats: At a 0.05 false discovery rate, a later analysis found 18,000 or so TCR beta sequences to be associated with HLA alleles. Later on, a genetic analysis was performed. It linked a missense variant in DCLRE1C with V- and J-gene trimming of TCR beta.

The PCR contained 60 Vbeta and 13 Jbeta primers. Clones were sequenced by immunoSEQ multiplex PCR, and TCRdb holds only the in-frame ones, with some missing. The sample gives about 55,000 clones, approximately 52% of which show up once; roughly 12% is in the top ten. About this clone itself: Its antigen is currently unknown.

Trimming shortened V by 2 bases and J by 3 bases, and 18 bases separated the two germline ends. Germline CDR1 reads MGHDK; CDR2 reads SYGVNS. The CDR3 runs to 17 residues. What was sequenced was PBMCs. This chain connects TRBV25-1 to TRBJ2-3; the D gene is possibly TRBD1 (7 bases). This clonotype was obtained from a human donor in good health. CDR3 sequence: CASSEPRGRGKTDTQYF. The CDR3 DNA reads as TGTGCCAGCAGTGAACCGAGGGGGCGCGGGAAGACAGATACGCAGTATTTT.